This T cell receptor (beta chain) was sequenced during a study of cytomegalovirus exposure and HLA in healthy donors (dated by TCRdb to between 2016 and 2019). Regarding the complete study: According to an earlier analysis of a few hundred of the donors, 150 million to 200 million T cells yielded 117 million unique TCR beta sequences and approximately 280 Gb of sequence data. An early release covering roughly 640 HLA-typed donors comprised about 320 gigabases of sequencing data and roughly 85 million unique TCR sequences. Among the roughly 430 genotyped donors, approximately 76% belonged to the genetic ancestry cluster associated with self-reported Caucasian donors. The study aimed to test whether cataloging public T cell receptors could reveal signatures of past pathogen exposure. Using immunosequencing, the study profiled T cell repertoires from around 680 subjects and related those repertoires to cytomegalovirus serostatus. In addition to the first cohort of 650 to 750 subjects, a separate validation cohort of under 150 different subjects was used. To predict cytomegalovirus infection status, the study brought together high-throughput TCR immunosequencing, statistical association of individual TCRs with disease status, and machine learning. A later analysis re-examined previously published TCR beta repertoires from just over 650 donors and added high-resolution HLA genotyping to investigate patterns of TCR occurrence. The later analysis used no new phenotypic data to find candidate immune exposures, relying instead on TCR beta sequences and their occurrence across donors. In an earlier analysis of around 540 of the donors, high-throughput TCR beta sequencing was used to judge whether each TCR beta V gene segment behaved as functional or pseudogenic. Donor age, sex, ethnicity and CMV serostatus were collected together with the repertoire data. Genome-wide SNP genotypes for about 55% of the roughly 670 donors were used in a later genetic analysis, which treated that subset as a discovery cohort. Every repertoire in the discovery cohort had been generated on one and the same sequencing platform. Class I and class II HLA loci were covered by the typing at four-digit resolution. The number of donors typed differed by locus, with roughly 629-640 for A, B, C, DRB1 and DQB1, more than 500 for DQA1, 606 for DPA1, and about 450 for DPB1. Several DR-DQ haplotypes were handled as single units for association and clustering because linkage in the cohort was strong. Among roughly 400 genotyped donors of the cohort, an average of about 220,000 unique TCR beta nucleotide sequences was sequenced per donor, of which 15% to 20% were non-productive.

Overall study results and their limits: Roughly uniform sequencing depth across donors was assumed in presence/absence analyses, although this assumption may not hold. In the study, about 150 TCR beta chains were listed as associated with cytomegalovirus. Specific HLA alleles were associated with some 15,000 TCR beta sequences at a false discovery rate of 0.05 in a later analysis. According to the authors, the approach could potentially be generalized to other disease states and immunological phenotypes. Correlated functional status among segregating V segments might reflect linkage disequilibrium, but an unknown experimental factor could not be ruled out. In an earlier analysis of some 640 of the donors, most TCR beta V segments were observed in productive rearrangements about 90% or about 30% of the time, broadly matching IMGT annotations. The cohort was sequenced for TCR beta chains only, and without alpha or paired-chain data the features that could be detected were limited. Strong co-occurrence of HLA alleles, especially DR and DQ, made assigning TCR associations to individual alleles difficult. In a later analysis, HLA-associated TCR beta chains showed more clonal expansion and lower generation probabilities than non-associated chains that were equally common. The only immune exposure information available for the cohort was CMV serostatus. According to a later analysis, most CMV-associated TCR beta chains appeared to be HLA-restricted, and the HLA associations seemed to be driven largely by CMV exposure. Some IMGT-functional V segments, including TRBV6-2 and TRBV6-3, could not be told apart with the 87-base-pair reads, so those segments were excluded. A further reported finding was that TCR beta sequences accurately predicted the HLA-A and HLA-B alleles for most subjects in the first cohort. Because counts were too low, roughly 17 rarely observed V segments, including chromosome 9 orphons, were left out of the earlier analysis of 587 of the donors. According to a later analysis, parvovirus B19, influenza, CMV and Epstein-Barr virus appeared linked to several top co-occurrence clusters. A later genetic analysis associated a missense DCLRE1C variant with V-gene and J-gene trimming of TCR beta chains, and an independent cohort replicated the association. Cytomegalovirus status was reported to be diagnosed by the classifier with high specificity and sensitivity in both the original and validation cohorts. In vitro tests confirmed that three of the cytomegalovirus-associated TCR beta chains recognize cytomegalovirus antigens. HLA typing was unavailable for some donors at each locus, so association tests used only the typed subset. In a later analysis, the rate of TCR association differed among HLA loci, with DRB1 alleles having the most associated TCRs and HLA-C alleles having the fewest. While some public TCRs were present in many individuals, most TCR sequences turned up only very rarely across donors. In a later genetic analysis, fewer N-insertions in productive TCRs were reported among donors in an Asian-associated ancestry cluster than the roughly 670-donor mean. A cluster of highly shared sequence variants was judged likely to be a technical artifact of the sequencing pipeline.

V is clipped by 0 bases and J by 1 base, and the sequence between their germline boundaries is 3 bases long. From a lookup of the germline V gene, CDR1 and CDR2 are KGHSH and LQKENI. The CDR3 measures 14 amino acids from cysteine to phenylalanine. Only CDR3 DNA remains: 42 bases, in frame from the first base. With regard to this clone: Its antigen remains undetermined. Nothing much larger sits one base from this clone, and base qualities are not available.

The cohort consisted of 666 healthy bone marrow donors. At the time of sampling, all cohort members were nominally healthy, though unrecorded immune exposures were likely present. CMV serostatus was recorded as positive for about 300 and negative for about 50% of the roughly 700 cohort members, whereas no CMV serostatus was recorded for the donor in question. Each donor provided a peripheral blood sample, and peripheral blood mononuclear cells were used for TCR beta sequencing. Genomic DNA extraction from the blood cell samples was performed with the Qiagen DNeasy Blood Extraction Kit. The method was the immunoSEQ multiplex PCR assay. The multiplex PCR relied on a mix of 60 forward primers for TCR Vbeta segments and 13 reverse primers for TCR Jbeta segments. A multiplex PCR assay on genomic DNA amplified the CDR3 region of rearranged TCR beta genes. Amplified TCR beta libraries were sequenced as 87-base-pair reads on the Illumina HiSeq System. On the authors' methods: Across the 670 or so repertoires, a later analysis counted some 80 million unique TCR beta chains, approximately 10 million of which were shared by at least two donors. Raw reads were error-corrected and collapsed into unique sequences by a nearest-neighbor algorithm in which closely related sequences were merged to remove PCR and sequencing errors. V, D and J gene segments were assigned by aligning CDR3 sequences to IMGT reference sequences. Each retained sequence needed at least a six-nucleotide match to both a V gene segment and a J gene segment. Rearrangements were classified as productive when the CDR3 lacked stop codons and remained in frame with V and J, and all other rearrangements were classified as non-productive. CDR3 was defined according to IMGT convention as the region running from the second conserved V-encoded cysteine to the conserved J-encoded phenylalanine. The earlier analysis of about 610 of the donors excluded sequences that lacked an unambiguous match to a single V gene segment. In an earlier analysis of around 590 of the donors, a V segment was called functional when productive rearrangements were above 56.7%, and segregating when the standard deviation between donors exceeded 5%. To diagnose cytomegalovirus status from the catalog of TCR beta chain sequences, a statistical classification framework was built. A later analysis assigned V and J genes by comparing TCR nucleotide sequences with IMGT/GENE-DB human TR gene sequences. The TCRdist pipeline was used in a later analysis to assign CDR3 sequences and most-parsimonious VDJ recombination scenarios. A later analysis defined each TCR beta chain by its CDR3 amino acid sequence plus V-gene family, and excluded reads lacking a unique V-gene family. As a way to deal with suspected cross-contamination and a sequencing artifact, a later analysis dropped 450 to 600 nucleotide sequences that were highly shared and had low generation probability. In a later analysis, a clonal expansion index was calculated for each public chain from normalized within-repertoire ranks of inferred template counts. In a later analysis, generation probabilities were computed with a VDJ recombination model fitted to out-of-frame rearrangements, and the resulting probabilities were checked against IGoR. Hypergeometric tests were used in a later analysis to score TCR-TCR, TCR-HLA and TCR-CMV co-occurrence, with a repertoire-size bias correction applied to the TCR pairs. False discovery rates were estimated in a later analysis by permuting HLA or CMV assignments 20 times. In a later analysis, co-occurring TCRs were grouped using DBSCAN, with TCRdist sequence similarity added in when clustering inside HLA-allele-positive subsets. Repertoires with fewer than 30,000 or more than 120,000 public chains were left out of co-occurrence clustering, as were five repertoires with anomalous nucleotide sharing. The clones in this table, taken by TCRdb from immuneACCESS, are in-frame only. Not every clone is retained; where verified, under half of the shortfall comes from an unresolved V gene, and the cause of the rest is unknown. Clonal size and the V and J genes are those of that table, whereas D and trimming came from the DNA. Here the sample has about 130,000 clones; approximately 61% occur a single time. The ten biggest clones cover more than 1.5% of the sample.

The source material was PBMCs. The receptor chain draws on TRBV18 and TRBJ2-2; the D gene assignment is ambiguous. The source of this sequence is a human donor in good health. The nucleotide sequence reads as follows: TGTGCCAGCTCACCACCGCGGAACACCGGGGAGCTGTTTTTT. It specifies CASSPPRNTGELFF.